The rows below give T cell receptor beta chains drawn from one sample of a study of cytomegalovirus exposure and HLA in healthy donors. Here immunoSEQ multiplex PCR was the method, and the copy in TCRdb shows in-frame clones only, minus some. This sample contains about 88,000 clones. Sequenced sample: PBMCs. The receptors come from a girl aged 10 to 17 in good health and CMV-seropositive. The CDR3 runs from the conserved cysteine through the conserved F or W. D genes are given only for firm matches.

j_gene,v_gene,d_gene,CDR3nt,CDR3aa
TRBJ2-7,TRBV4-1,NA,TGCGCCAGCAGCCAAGCGGGGGACGTTAGCTCCTACGAGCAGTACTTC,CASSQAGDVSSYEQYF
TRBJ1-1,TRBV15,TRBD1,TGTGCCACCAGCACCGCCGGACAGGGAAGACCTGAAGCTTTCTTT,CATSTAGQGRPEAFF
TRBJ2-7,TRBV5-1,TRBD1,TGCGCCAGCAGGGGGACAGCTCAGATGTTGCGAAACGAGCAGTACTTC,CASRGTAQMLRNEQYF
TRBJ2-3,TRBV19,NA,TGTGCCAGTAGTATAGGGTGGGCCACAGATACGCAGTATTTT,CASSIGWATDTQYF
TRBJ2-3,TRBV6-5,TRBD2,TGTGCCAGCACGGGGGGTTCCACAGATACGCAGTATTTT,CASTGGSTDTQYF
TRBJ2-3,TRBV9,TRBD1,TGTGCCAGCAGCCCCCGGACAGGGGGCGACACAGATACGCAGTATTTT,CASSPRTGGDTDTQYF
TRBJ2-3,TRBV28,NA,TGTGCCAGCAGTCACGGCAGGGACACAGATACGCAGTATTTT,CASSHGRDTDTQYF
TRBJ2-5,TRBV7-9,NA,TGTGCCAGCAGCTTAGCGAGACGGGATCGTCCTCGGGAGACCCAGTACTTC,CASSLARRDRPRETQYF
TRBJ2-2,TRBV5-4,NA,TGTGCCAGCAGCTTATCCGGGAACACCGGGGAGCTGTTTTTT,CASSLSGNTGELFF
TRBJ1-5,TRBV4-1,NA,TGCGCCAGCAGCCAAGAAGGGGGGGCATGGCCCCAGCATTTT,CASSQEGGAWPQHF
TRBJ1-6,TRBV10-3,TRBD1,TGTGCCAGCAGTGAGTCGACGACAGGGGGCACTTCACCCCTCCACTTT,CASSESTTGGTSPLHF
TRBJ2-1,TRBV4-2,NA,TGTGCCAGCAGCCCCACCACCGGCACTACAATTTCCGGGGAGTTCTTC,CASSPTTGTTISGEFF
TRBJ2-3,TRBV5-1,NA,TGCGCCAGCAGCCCAGACAAAGGCACAGATACGCAGTATTTT,CASSPDKGTDTQYF
TRBJ1-1,TRBV6-5,NA,TGTGCCAGCACACCAGGGCGGGGCACTGAAGCTTTCTTT,CASTPGRGTEAFF
TRBJ2-3,TRBV30,NA,TGTGCCTGGAATACGAGGGCAGATACGCAGTATTTT,CAWNTRADTQYF
TRBJ2-3,TRBV25-1,TRBD2,TGTGCCAGCAGTGAATCCGGGACTAGCGGGGCCACAGATACGCAGTATTTT,CASSESGTSGATDTQYF
TRBJ2-7,TRBV11-2,NA,TGTGCCAGCAGCTTAGATCGGCCAGGGTCCTACGAGCAGTACTTC,CASSLDRPGSYEQYF
TRBJ1-5,TRBV10-2,NA,TGCGCCACCCGAGAGGTTAGCAATCAGCCCCAGCATTTT,CATREVSNQPQHF
TRBJ2-3,TRBV7-2,NA,TGTGCCAGCAGCTTAGCGGTGGCCTCGAGCACAGATACGCAGTATTTT,CASSLAVASSTDTQYF
TRBJ1-4,TRBV4-2,NA,TGTGCCAGCAGCCAAGGACAAAGAGCAGGGGAAGTTGAAAAACTGTTTTTT,CASSQGQRAGEVEKLFF
TRBJ2-7,TRBV5-1,NA,TGCGCCAGCAGCTTGGAGGGCAGGGGCTACGAGCAGTACTTC,CASSLEGRGYEQYF
TRBJ1-3,TRBV4-2,NA,TGTGCCAGCAGCCTGAACAGGGTCTCTGGAAACACCATATATTTT,CASSLNRVSGNTIYF
TRBJ2-2,TRBV11-3,TRBD1,TGTGCCAGCAGCCCCCCCACGGGACAGGGAAACACCGGGGAGCTGTTTTTT,CASSPPTGQGNTGELFF
TRBJ2-6,TRBV9,NA,TGTGCCAGCAGCGTAGGTCCAGGGTCCGGGGCCAACGTCCTGACTTTC,CASSVGPGSGANVLTF
TRBJ1-6,TRBV5-1,NA,TGCGCCAGCAGCTTGTATCAGGGGAATAATTCACCCCTCCACTTT,CASSLYQGNNSPLHF
TRBJ2-3,TRBV19,TRBD2,TGTGCCAGTAGCACCGGGACTAGCGGGTTCAGCACAGATACGCAGTATTTT,CASSTGTSGFSTDTQYF
TRBJ1-6,TRBV9,TRBD1,TGTGCCAGCAGCCCCAACCCCGGGACAGGGCGTTCACCCCTACACTTT,CASSPNPGTGRSPLHF
TRBJ1-5,TRBV4-1,TRBD1,TGCGCCAGCAGCCAAAACCCTCGGGACAGGGCTTTTAGCAATCAGCACCAGCATTTT,CASSQNPRDRAFSNQHQHF
TRBJ1-1,TRBV7-3,NA,TGTGCCAGCAGCTCCAGGGCCGTCGGTGTGAACACTGAAGCTTTCTTT,CASSSRAVGVNTEAFF
TRBJ1-5,TRBV30,NA,TGTGCCTCATCCGGGAATCTGGGCAATCAGCCCCAGCATTTT,CASSGNLGNQPQHF
TRBJ2-2,TRBV6-5,TRBD1,TGTGCCAGCAGTCCACAGGGCAGGGGGACCGGGGAGCTGTTTTTT,CASSPQGRGTGELFF